The 24 T cell receptor beta chains presented below share a single source sample, sequenced in a study of T cell repertoires in cytomegalovirus infection. One entry per CDR3 protein results from TCRdb running MiXCR on the reads. The sample lists 150,000 to 200,000 distinct CDR3 sequences; over 13% were seen once. Sequencing was performed on PBMCs. These receptors all come from a human donor in good health (CMV status not recorded). Some clones in this sample may be carry-over from other donors' samples.

CDR3: CASSLPTSYTEAFF. DNA for the CDR3: TGTGCCAGCAGTTTACCGACGTCGTACACTGAAGCTTTCTTT. V is TRBV12-3 or TRBV12-4 and J is TRBJ1-1; D unclear. This CDR3 region has 14 residues. Trimming removed 2 bases at V and 3 bases at J, with 10 bases between.

There are a few counts of this clonotype. The genes are TRBV25-1 and TRBJ1-5, with D unresolved. This CDR3 is 14 amino acids long. Germline assignment: CDR1 MGHDK and CDR2 SYGVNS. Deletions cut 3 bases from V and 5 bases from J, with 11 bases between. CDR3 loop: CASSDKVGHQPQHF. CDR3 sequence (DNA): TGTGCCAGCAGTGATAAAGTAGGGCATCAGCCCCAGCATTTT.

The rearrangement links TRBV2 to TRBJ2-7; 7 nucleotides match TRBD1. CDR3 length equals 14 residues. Germline V CDR1 and CDR2: SNHLY, FYNNEI. After removal of 10 bases from V and 5 bases from J, the junction contained 14 bases not matched to a gene. The CDR3 nucleotides are TGTGCCACCGGCCGTGGGACAGATATTGACGAGCAGTACTTC. Translated: CATGRGTDIDEQYF.

The V gene is TRBV20-1, the J gene TRBJ2-7; 12 bases are a match to TRBD2. The CDR3 length is 14 residues. J gave up 2 bases and V 3 bases, and 2 bases lay outside the gene matches. Germline assignment: CDR1 DFQATT and CDR2 SNEGSKA (reference sequence). Here the CDR3 DNA reads TGCAGTGCTAGGGGGACTAGCGGGCCCTACGAGCAGTACTTC. Its translation: CSARGTSGPYEQYF.

This clonotype came up a few times. The chain is built from TRBV20-1 and TRBJ1-2; 12 nucleotides agree with TRBD1. The CDR3 has 15 residues. With V trimmed by 4 bases and J by 4 bases, 7 bases remained unmatched. CDR1 and CDR2 (germline): DFQATT, SNEGSKA (reference sequence). CDR3 bases: TGCAGTGCTATAATAGGGACAGGGGGCAGCTATGGCTACACCTTC. This codes for CSAIIGTGGSYGYTF.

Ten or more counts support this clonotype. This chain connects TRBV7-2 to TRBJ1-2; perhaps TRBD1 as D (5 bases). This CDR3 contains 15 residues. Germline V CDR1 and CDR2: SGHTA, FQGNSA. V gave up 1 base and J gave up 8 bases, with 17 bases separating them. In nucleotides, the CDR3 is TGTGCCAGCAGCTTAGAAAGTTGGAGGGGCGAAGGCTACACCTTC. This sequence encodes CASSLESWRGEGYTF.

Remarks on this clonotype: Mismatch with germline at one junction end may stem from a read error. This CDR3 reads CATGREDRGRYEQYF. In nucleotides, the CDR3 is TGTGCCACCGGCAGAGAGGACAGGGGAAGGTACGAGCAGTACTTC. The V call is TRBV15, the J call TRBJ2-7; the match to TRBD1 covers 9 bases. The CDR3 loop spans 15 amino acids. Germline-derived CDR1 and CDR2 are LNHNV and YYDKDF (reference sequence).

V is TRBV10-3 and J is TRBJ1-2, with no clear D. The CDR3 sequence is 15 residues long. V was pared by 2 bases and J by 6 bases, with 16 bases between. CDR1 is ENHRY and CDR2 is SYGVKD in the germline V gene. CDR3 nucleotide sequence: TGTGCCATCAGTGAGGCCCCGGGAGGAGGGAATGGCTACACCTTC. It specifies CAISEAPGGGNGYTF.

Ten or more counts support this clonotype. The J gene is TRBJ1-2, the V gene TRBV7-8; TRBD1 aligns across 11 bases. After removal of 2 bases from V and 2 bases from J, the junction contained 7 bases not matched to a gene. Germline V gene sequence: CDR1 SGHVS, CDR2 FQNEAQ. This CDR3 has 17 amino acids. The DNA of the CDR3 is TGTGCCAGCAGCTTATCCGGGACAGGGGGATGGAACTATGGCTACACCTTC. Translated, it gives CASSLSGTGGWNYGYTF. Full variable domain (outside the CDR3, taken from reference TRBV7-8 and TRBJ1-2): GAGVSQSPRYKVAKRGQDVALRCDPISGHVSLFWYQQALGQGPEFLTYFQNEAQLDKSGLPSDRFFAERPEGSVSTLKIQRTQQEDSAVYLCASSLSGTGGWNYGYTFGSGTRLTVV.

The V call is TRBV20-1, the J call TRBJ2-7; D possibly corresponds to TRBD2 (5 bases). This CDR3 comprises 14 residues. Trimming took 3 bases from V and 0 from J, leaving 12 bases between them. Germline-derived CDR1 and CDR2 are DFQATT and SNEGSKA (reference sequence). CDR3 nucleotides: TGCAGTGCTAGCAAACGGCTAGCCTCCTACGAGCAGTACTTC. It encodes CSASKRLASYEQYF.

A word on this clonotype: This CDR3 fails to terminate in the conserved phenylalanine or tryptophan, so it likely reflects a read error. This chain uses TRBV29-1 with TRBJ1-2, with 7 bases identical to TRBD1. The CDR3 extends over 13 amino acids. Germline V gives CDR1 SQVTM, CDR2 ANQGSEA. Losses at the gene ends were 7 bases for V and 5 bases for J; bases not matched to a gene: 10. CDR3 coding DNA: TGCAGCGCATCCGGGACAGTGGGGTATGGCTACACCTTA. This translates into CSASGTVGYGYTL.

This clonotype was seen only a few times. The rearrangement uses TRBV5-6 and TRBJ2-1; 8 bases are a match to TRBD1. Germline CDR1 is SGHDT and CDR2 is YYEEEE. J gave up 12 bases and V 5 bases, and 10 bases lay outside the gene matches. The CDR3 runs 13 residues. The CDR3 loop is CASRLGQGHAQFF. The CDR3 DNA reads TGTGCCAGCAGGCTAGGACAGGGTCACGCGCAGTTCTTC.

The chain links TRBV9 to TRBJ1-2; unclear D gene. The germline V gene encodes CDR1 SGDLS and CDR2 YYNGEE. CDR3 length equals 16 residues. V was shortened by 4 bases and J by 7 bases, with 23 bases between the two germline ends. The CDR3 sequence is CASSLYARAPGSGYTF. The DNA of the CDR3 is TGTGCCAGCAGCCTCTATGCGCGAGCCCCGGGGAGTGGCTACACCTTC.

This clonotype was seen ten or more times. The chain carries TRBV28 and TRBJ2-6; D gene uncertain. The CDR3 has 15 amino acids. V was pared by 7 bases and J by 0 bases, with 10 bases between. Germline CDR1 reads MDHEN; CDR2 reads SYDVKM. The CDR3, as DNA: TGTGCCAGCATCGGACGGCTCTCTGGGGCCAACGTCCTGACTTTC. It yields the protein CASIGRLSGANVLTF.

This clonotype was found a few times. The chain uses TRBV6-2 or TRBV6-3 and TRBJ1-1; TRBD1 agrees at 10 bases. CDR1 and CDR2 from the germline V gene are MNHEY and SVGEGT. The ends lost 6 bases at V and 3 bases at J; junction bases unmatched: 7. The CDR3 spans 15 residues. CDR3 in DNA: TGTGCCAGCAGCCCCACCGGACAGGGGGACACTGAAGCTTTCTTT. Translated: CASSPTGQGDTEAFF.

The genes are TRBV6-6 and TRBJ2-1; D ambiguous. Germline V gene data show CDR1 as MNHNY and CDR2 as SVGAGI (reference sequence). V shed 5 bases and J shed 6 bases, with 14 bases lying between them. This CDR3 is built from 14 residues. The CDR3 loop reads CASSPQANFNEQFF. CDR3 in DNA: TGTGCCAGCAGTCCCCAGGCCAATTTCAATGAGCAGTTCTTC.

There are a few counts of this clonotype. The chain has TRBV6-2 or TRBV6-3 and TRBJ1-6, with D unclear. The length of the CDR3 is 16 residues. CDR1 and CDR2 from the germline V gene are MNHEY and SVGEGT. V was cut by 2 bases and J by 7 bases, with 15 bases left in between. The CDR3 DNA follows: TGTGCCAGCAGTTACCCCCTCGCGGGTCAGAATTCACCCCTCCACTTT. Residues: CASSYPLAGQNSPLHF.

The chain is built from TRBV20-1 and TRBJ1-1; TRBD1 aligns across 8 bases. Germline V CDR1 and CDR2: DFQATT, SNEGSKA (reference sequence). V shed 4 bases, J shed 7 bases, and the junction held 11 bases outside the gene matches. CDR3 length: 14 residues. The CDR3 spells CSAIPGGGRIEAFF. The DNA of the CDR3 is TGCAGTGCTATACCAGGGGGCGGTCGGATTGAAGCTTTCTTT.

This clonotype has a handful of counts. The chain has TRBV7-2 and TRBJ2-4; the D is unclear. Germline V gene lookup returns CDR1 SGHTA and CDR2 FQGNSA. CDR3 length equals 13 residues. Between the trimmed V and J ends, which lost 5 bases and 2 bases, there was a span of 7 bases. The CDR3 nucleotides are TGTGCCAGCAGCGGAGTGCCCAAAAACATTCAGTACTTC. Translation: CASSGVPKNIQYF.

The table lists this clonotype with a few counts. The chain uses TRBV6-2 or TRBV6-3 and TRBJ1-5; TRBD1 is a possible D gene (6 bases). CDR1 and CDR2 (germline): MNHEY, SVGEGT. The length of the CDR3 is 14 residues. V lost 6 bases, J lost 3 bases, and 12 bases lay in between. CDR3 amino acids: CASSRDRYNQPQHF. The CDR3 region has the DNA TGTGCCAGCAGCCGAGACAGGTACAATCAGCCCCAGCATTTT.

The gene calls are TRBV28 and TRBJ2-3; the match to TRBD1 covers 7 bases. J gave up 3 bases and V 5 bases, and 8 bases lay outside the gene matches. The CDR3 length is 15 residues. From germline, CDR1 is MDHEN and CDR2 SYDVKM. The CDR3, as DNA: TGTGCCAGCAGTCTGGACAGGAAAGTAACAGATACGCAGTATTTT. Translation: CASSLDRKVTDTQYF.

At least ten counts were recorded for this clonotype. The chain has TRBV5-4 and TRBJ2-2, with D possibly matching TRBD1 (5 bases). Germline assignment: CDR1 SGHNT and CDR2 YYREEE (reference sequence). This CDR3 is built from 16 residues. With 0 bases removed from V and 1 base from J, the gap between germline ends came to 10 bases. CDR3 in amino acids: CASSLGGTQNTGELFF. The DNA of the CDR3 is TGTGCCAGCAGCTTGGGGGGCACTCAGAACACCGGGGAGCTGTTTTTT. The entire variable domain, with the rest obtained from reference TRBV5-4 and TRBJ2-2, is as follows: ETGVTQSPTHLIKTRGQQVTLRCSSQSGHNTVSWYQQALGQGPQFIFQYYREEENGRGNFPPRFSGLQFPNYSSELNVNALELDDSALYLCASSLGGTQNTGELFFGEGSRLTVL.

This clonotype was seen more than once but under ten times. This chain links TRBV20-1 with TRBJ1-2; a weak D match, TRBD1 (5 bases). From germline, CDR1 is DFQATT and CDR2 SNEGSKA (reference sequence). V was clipped by 1 base and J by 5 bases, with 17 bases between them. The CDR3 sequence is 15 residues long. The CDR3 DNA sequence: TGCAGTGCTAGAGCCAATTGGGGGGAGGGGTATGGCTACACCTTC. Protein sequence: CSARANWGEGYGYTF.

This clonotype was found many times. This chain links TRBV7-8 with TRBJ2-7, with 9 bases fitting TRBD1. Germline V gives CDR1 SGHVS, CDR2 FQNEAQ. J was trimmed by 4 bases and V by 8 bases; bases with no gene match: 15. This CDR3 region has 16 residues. CDR3 residues: CASRDRVWNGKYEQYF. The CDR3 DNA sequence: TGTGCCAGCCGGGACAGGGTCTGGAATGGGAAATACGAGCAGTACTTC.